Below are 18 T cell receptor beta chains sequenced from a single sample in a study of neurological immune-mediated disorders. Time point indicated: longitudinal time-point 2. Using its own MiXCR run on the 5' RACE reads, TCRdb lists one record per CDR3 protein. The sample lists roughly 80,000 distinct CDR3 sequences, 4.5% to 7.5% occurring once. Sequenced sample: PBMCs. The source of these receptors is an older woman with multiple sclerosis.

This clonotype was detected many times. The rearrangement links TRBV12-3 or TRBV12-4 to TRBJ1-5; 7 nucleotides agree with TRBD1. The CDR3 runs 14 residues. J was trimmed by 6 bases and V by 6 bases; bases with no gene match: 8. The CDR3 is CASSRQGGAQPQHF. The CDR3 DNA follows: TGTGCCAGCAGCCGACAGGGCGGGGCTCAGCCCCAGCATTTT.

This clonotype was observed many times. The chain has TRBV20-1 and TRBJ1-1; 7 nucleotides line up with TRBD1. The germline gives CDR1 DFQATT, CDR2 SNEGSKA (reference sequence). The J segment lost 7 bases and the V segment lost 3 bases, leaving 8 bases of the junction unmatched. The CDR3 spans 13 residues. CDR3 residues: CSASRQGGVEAFF. CDR3 in DNA: TGCAGTGCTAGTCGGCAGGGGGGGGTTGAAGCTTTCTTT.

At least ten counts were recorded for this clonotype. This chain links TRBV7-2 with TRBJ2-3, with 9 nucleotides matching TRBD2. CDR1 and CDR2 from the germline V gene are SGHTA and FQGNSA. V lost 4 bases, J lost 2 bases, and 7 bases stayed unmatched. This CDR3 contains 16 residues. As DNA, the CDR3 is TGTGCCAGCAGCTCCGGGGGACTAGCCTTCACAGATACGCAGTATTTT. It codes for CASSSGGLAFTDTQYF.

The sample holds many counts of this clonotype. In DNA form, the CDR3 reads TGTGCCATCAAGAGTCAGGGAGACACTGAAGCTTTCTTT. Translating gives CAIKSQGDTEAFF. This sequence joins TRBV10-3 and TRBJ1-1; TRBD1 might be the D (5 bases). Germline CDR1 and CDR2: ENHRY and SYGVKD. Trimming stripped 7 bases from V and 3 bases from J, with 12 bases between. This CDR3 contains 13 residues.

The sample holds many counts of this clonotype. The chain couples TRBV11-2 to TRBJ2-7; 8 bases align to TRBD2. The CDR3 is 15 residues long. Germline V lookup: CDR1 SGHAT, CDR2 FQNNGV. J lost 7 bases, V lost 2 bases, and 10 bases had no gene match. CDR3 DNA: TGTGCCAGCAGCTTATACGGGGGGGGGCCGGTGGAGCAGTACTTC. Translated: CASSLYGGGPVEQYF.

The chain employs TRBV7-8 and TRBJ2-5, with D uncertain. The CDR3 has 13 amino acids. V gave up 5 bases and J gave up 5 bases, with 12 bases separating them. In germline, CDR1 is SGHVS, CDR2 FQNEAQ. The chain's CDR3 is CASSLQCEETQYF. CDR3 sequence (DNA): TGTGCCAGCAGCCTTCAGTGTGAGGAGACCCAGTACTTC.

At least ten counts were recorded for this clonotype. The chain recombines TRBV7-2 with TRBJ2-1; TRBD2 agrees at 9 bases. J gave up 7 bases and V 1 base, and 11 bases lay outside the gene matches. Germline assignment: CDR1 SGHTA and CDR2 FQGNSA. CDR3 length: 17 amino acids. The CDR3 region is CASSLGGAGGGANEQFF. For the CDR3, the DNA is TGTGCCAGCAGCTTAGGAGGAGCGGGCGGGGGGGCGAATGAGCAGTTCTTC.

There are many counts of this clonotype. The chain has TRBV5-1 and TRBJ1-6; D possibly corresponds to TRBD1 (5 bases). The V and J ends lost 1 base and 9 bases respectively, with 20 bases between them. Germline CDR1 is SGHRS and CDR2 is YFSETQ. CDR3 length: 17 residues. The CDR3 region is CASSLLKNGGTGSPLHF. CDR3 nucleotide sequence: TGCGCCAGCAGCTTGCTAAAAAATGGAGGTACAGGTTCACCCCTCCACTTT.

This clonotype showed up just a few times. The gene calls are TRBV11-3 and TRBJ1-1; 7 bases are a match to TRBD1. Germline-derived CDR1 and CDR2 are SGHNT and YENEEA. The CDR3 consists of 15 residues. Trimming at V came to 2 bases and at J to 4 bases, leaving 7 bases not matched to a gene. The CDR3: CASSLPPTGPTEAFF. CDR3 coding DNA: TGTGCCAGCAGCTTACCACCGACAGGGCCCACTGAAGCTTTCTTT. Full variable domain (rest looked up from reference TRBV11-3 and TRBJ1-1): EAGVVQSPRYKIIEKKQPVAFWCNPISGHNTLYWYLQNLGQGPELLIRYENEEAVDDSQLPKDRFSAERLKGVDSTLKIQPAELGDSAVYLCASSLPPTGPTEAFFGQGTRLTVV.

The genes are TRBV2 and TRBJ1-1; D is undetermined. Per germline, CDR1 SNHLY and CDR2 FYNNEI. This CDR3 has 14 residues. The V end was cut by 4 bases, the J end by 1 base, with 10 bases between. CDR3 protein: CASSAYSPNTEAFF. CDR3 sequence (DNA): TGTGCCAGCAGTGCATACAGCCCGAACACTGAAGCTTTCTTT. Filled out from reference TRBV2 and TRBJ1-1, the complete variable domain reads EPEVTQTPSHQVTQMGQEVILRCVPISNHLYFYWYRQILGQKVEFLVSFYNNEISEKSEIFDDQFSVERPDGSNFTLKIRSTKLEDSAMYFCASSAYSPNTEAFFGQGTRLTVV.

This clonotype was seen at least ten times. The J gene is TRBJ1-1, the V gene TRBV7-9; D remains ambiguous. The V end was cut by 6 bases, the J end by 0 bases, with 8 bases between. CDR3 size: 13 residues. The germline CDR1 and CDR2 sequences are SEHNR and FQNEAQ (reference sequence). CDR3 bases: TGTGCCAGCAGTTTGGCCTTGAACACTGAAGCTTTCTTT. Protein: CASSLALNTEAFF.

In its sample, this clonotype was seen many times. The CDR3 DNA is TGTGCCAGCAGCTTGGGGACAGGGGGCGCAGGAGATACGCAGTATTTT. Its protein is CASSLGTGGAGDTQYF. The chain links TRBV11-2 to TRBJ2-3, with 12 nucleotides matching TRBD1. CDR3 length: 16 residues. CDR1 SGHAT and CDR2 FQNNGV come from the germline V gene. J lost 5 bases, V lost 3 bases, and 6 bases had no gene match.

Ten or more counts support this clonotype. The chain is built from TRBV6-5 and TRBJ1-1, with a possible D match to TRBD1 (6 bases). This CDR3 comprises 15 residues. Trimming took off 5 bases at V and 4 bases at J, with 17 bases between the two ends. The germline CDR1 and CDR2 sequences are MNHEY and SVGAGI. DNA for the CDR3: TGTGCCAGCAGTACCCTGTCCGGGGGCGGCACTGAAGCTTTCTTT. Translation: CASSTLSGGGTEAFF.

There are many counts of this clonotype. V and J are TRBV12-3 or TRBV12-4 and TRBJ2-7, with a tentative D call TRBD1 (6 bases). V was trimmed by 4 bases and J by 9 bases, leaving 22 bases between them. The CDR3 spans 15 residues. CDR3 coding DNA: TGTGCCAGCAGTTCCCCTGGCAGGGGTGGGTTCGGGCAGTACTTC. It is translated as CASSSPGRGGFGQYF.

This clonotype has at least ten counts. The chain couples TRBV14 to TRBJ1-2; the D is unclear. V lost 0 bases and J 5 bases, leaving 7 bases between the germline ends. The germline V gene encodes CDR1 SGHDN and CDR2 FVKESK. The CDR3 consists of 13 residues. The CDR3 coding sequence is TGTGCCAGCAGCCAAGATCCGGGATATGGCTACACCTTC. This codes for CASSQDPGYGYTF.

At least ten counts were recorded for this clonotype. V is TRBV6-5 and J is TRBJ1-1; tentative D call: TRBD1 (6 bases). The CDR3 extends over 14 amino acids. CDR1 and CDR2 from the germline V gene are MNHEY and SVGAGI. V was cut by 6 bases and J by 1 base, with 12 bases left in between. This CDR3 reads CASSGSTGNTEAFF. CDR3 nucleotide sequence: TGTGCCAGCAGCGGATCGACAGGGAACACTGAAGCTTTCTTT.

Many counts were recorded for this clonotype. This chain uses TRBV29-1 with TRBJ2-5; TRBD2 is a possible D gene (5 bases). Germline V gives CDR1 SQVTM, CDR2 ANQGSEA. This CDR3 is 12 amino acids long. V shed 6 bases and J shed 4 bases, with 12 bases lying between them. CDR3 sequence reads: CSVLAGRETQYF. The CDR3 DNA sequence: TGCAGCGTGCTGGCGGGTCGAGAGACCCAGTACTTC. The whole variable domain, filled in from reference TRBV29-1 and TRBJ2-5, reads SAVISQKPSRDICQRGTSLTIQCQVDSQVTMMFWYRQQPGQSLTLIATANQGSEATYESGFVIDKFPISRPNLTFSTLTVSNMSPEDSSIYLCSVLAGRETQYFGPGTRLLVL.

This clonotype was seen ten or more times. This chain links TRBV29-1 with TRBJ2-7; D gene ambiguous. CDR1 and CDR2 (germline): SQVTM, ANQGSEA. V lost 1 base and J 7 bases, leaving 11 bases between the germline ends. The CDR3 spans 12 residues. The DNA of the CDR3 is TGCAGCGTTGAAGCCGGACGGCTAGAGCAGTACTTC. It encodes CSVEAGRLEQYF.